These 31 T cell receptor beta chains were sequenced from one sample in a study of Graves' ophthalmopathy and Graves' hyperthyroidism. Investigators amplified TCR beta CDR3 regions from RNA transcripts. After a first-round RT-PCR with HTBI primers, a second-round multiplex PCR was run. MiXCR, applied by TCRdb to the multiplex PCR reads, yields one record per CDR3 protein. This sample has approximately 540,000 distinct CDR3 sequences, with 39% found just once. Sequencing was performed on peripheral blood or thyroid tissue (not recorded which). Every receptor here comes from an adult man with Graves' hyperthyroidism.

This clonotype showed up many times. The chain couples TRBV7-2 to TRBJ1-1; D is perhaps TRBD1 (5 bases). The CDR3 has 13 residues. The V end was cut by 7 bases, the J end by 4 bases, with 13 bases between. Germline CDR1 reads SGHTA; CDR2 reads FQGNSA. The CDR3 here is CASTRDVPTEAFF. In nucleotides, the CDR3 is TGTGCCAGCACCCGGGACGTGCCCACTGAAGCTTTCTTT.

The table lists this clonotype with many counts. The V and J genes are TRBV7-6 and TRBJ2-7, with 8 positions matching TRBD2. The CDR3 is made up of 19 amino acids. The germline V gene has CDR1 SGHVS and CDR2 FNYEAQ. V trimming: 1 base; J trimming: 2 bases; junction bases outside the gene matches: 16. The CDR3: CASSLVSGAPSSGAYEQYF. The CDR3 bases are TGTGCCAGCAGCTTAGTAAGCGGGGCACCGAGTAGCGGGGCCTACGAGCAGTACTTC.

The chain has TRBV7-2 and TRBJ1-2; 12 nucleotides agree with TRBD1. From germline, CDR1 is SGHTA and CDR2 FQGNSA. CDR3 length: 17 residues. V gave up 3 bases and J gave up 4 bases; unmatched junction bases: 9. The CDR3 DNA is TGTGCCAGCAGCTTCCGGGACAGGGGGCTACGGCCCTATGGCTACACCTTC. This encodes CASSFRDRGLRPYGYTF.

This clonotype was detected only a few times. The chain has TRBV5-1 and TRBJ1-4; TRBD1 matches at 7 bases. The CDR3 is made up of 16 amino acids. Germline trimming cut 4 bases from V and 6 bases from J; bases unmatched to any gene: 12. The germline gives CDR1 SGHRS, CDR2 YFSETQ. The CDR3 nucleotides are TGCGCCAGCAGCCACGGGACAGCTAACGGGGATGAAAAACTGTTTTTT. Amino acid sequence: CASSHGTANGDEKLFF.

Only a few counts were recorded for this clonotype. The V and J genes are TRBV10-3 and TRBJ2-2; D perhaps matches TRBD2 (5 bases). Germline values: CDR1 ENHRY, CDR2 SYGVKD. Trimming left V 10 bases short and J 4 bases short, with 22 bases between. The CDR3 contains 16 residues. The CDR3 DNA sequence: TGTGCCAGCAGCCCCCGGACGGGATACAGCACCGGGGAGCTGTTTTTT. This encodes CASSPRTGYSTGELFF.

V is TRBV4-1 and J is TRBJ2-2; 11 bases map to TRBD2. There are 17 residues in the CDR3. Germline assignment: CDR1 MGHRA and CDR2 YSYEKL. V lost 4 bases to trimming and J lost 3 bases; unmatched junction nucleotides: 7. The CDR3 sequence is CASSLSGGAVDTGELFF. In DNA, the CDR3 is TGCGCCAGCAGCCTTAGCGGGGGGGCAGTGGACACCGGGGAGCTGTTTTTT.

The chain couples TRBV29-1 to TRBJ1-5; D ambiguous. Looked up from germline, CDR1 is SQVTM and CDR2 is ANQGSEA. V lost 5 bases and J 11 bases, leaving 16 bases between the germline ends. The CDR3 covers 12 residues. The CDR3: CSVFQHQETQHF. In DNA form, the CDR3 reads TGCAGCGTTTTCCAGCACCAAGAGACCCAGCATTTT.

Comments on this clonotype: One base away lies a much larger clone, so this may be a sequencing read error. This chain's CDR3 is CASNPDRGPVGYTF. As DNA, the CDR3 is TGTGCCAGCAACCCGGACAGGGGACCTGTGGGCTACACCTTC. The gene calls are TRBV6-5 and TRBJ1-2, with 9 bases lining up with TRBD1. The germline CDR1 and CDR2 sequences are MNHEY and SVGAGI. This CDR3 is built from 14 residues. V lost 7 bases to trimming and J lost 8 bases; unmatched junction nucleotides: 11.

Many counts were recorded for this clonotype. The V and J genes are TRBV9 and TRBJ2-7; TRBD1 matches 7 bases. Germline assignment: CDR1 SGDLS and CDR2 YYNGEE. The CDR3 covers 15 residues. V trimming: 0 bases; J trimming: 4 bases; junction bases outside the gene matches: 7. Here the CDR3 DNA reads TGTGCCAGCAGCGTAGCGACAGGGTATGGATACGAGCAGTACTTC. Its translation is CASSVATGYGYEQYF.

This clonotype has just one count. A read error may explain this, as a much larger clone is one base away. The chain has TRBV5-4 and TRBJ2-7; TRBD2 might be the D (5 bases). There are 12 residues in the CDR3. Germline-derived CDR1 and CDR2 are SGHNT and YYREEE (reference sequence). The CDR3 sequence is CAGSEGMDEQYF. The CDR3 DNA reads as TGTGCCGGCAGCGAGGGAATGGACGAGCAGTACTTC.

This clonotype was counted once. A much larger clone is a single base away; this may be a read error. J is TRBJ2-5 and V is TRBV12-3 or TRBV12-4; 13 positions agree with TRBD2. V lost 8 bases, J lost 1 base, and 7 bases stayed unmatched. The CDR3 spans 16 residues. The CDR3 is CASGRTSGGSQETQYF. The DNA for the CDR3 is TGTGCCAGCGGGAGGACTAGCGGGGGCTCCCAAGAGACCCAGTACTTC.

The chain has TRBV5-1 and TRBJ2-2; D perhaps matches TRBD1 (5 bases). V lost 0 bases to trimming and J lost 3 bases, with 12 bases between them. Germline loops: CDR1 SGHRS, CDR2 YFSETQ. This CDR3 region has 16 residues. The CDR3 sequence: CASSLVGASDTGELFF. The CDR3 DNA follows: TGCGCCAGCAGCTTGGTTGGGGCCTCGGACACCGGGGAGCTGTTTTTT. The variable domain in full, completed from reference TRBV5-1 and TRBJ2-2, reads KAGVTQTPRYLIKTRGQQVTLSCSPISGHRSVSWYQQTPGQGLQFLFEYFSETQRNKGNFPGRFSGRQFSNSRSEMNVSTLELGDSALYLCASSLVGASDTGELFFGEGSRLTVL.

This clonotype was observed many times. This chain joins TRBV2 and TRBJ1-4; D may be TRBD1 (6 bases). Trimming removed 7 bases from V and 0 bases from J, with 6 bases in between. The CDR3 runs 13 residues. Germline assignment: CDR1 SNHLY and CDR2 FYNNEI. CDR3 sequence: CASKGATNEKLFF. CDR3 bases: TGTGCCAGCAAGGGGGCAACTAATGAAAAACTGTTTTTT. Supplemented by reference TRBV2 and TRBJ1-4, the full variable domain reads EPEVTQTPSHQVTQMGQEVILRCVPISNHLYFYWYRQILGQKVEFLVSFYNNEISEKSEIFDDQFSVERPDGSNFTLKIRSTKLEDSAMYFCASKGATNEKLFFGSGTQLSVL.

This clonotype appeared many times. The chain employs TRBV7-9 and TRBJ1-1; D is unresolved. The V gene's germline CDR1 is SEHNR and CDR2 FQNEAQ (reference sequence). V lost 7 bases to trimming and J lost 1 base, with 10 bases between them. The CDR3 has 13 residues. In DNA form, the CDR3 reads TGTGCCAGCACCCAGGACGGGAACACTGAAGCTTTCTTT. Protein product: CASTQDGNTEAFF.

This clonotype has a count of ten or more. V and J are TRBV12-3 or TRBV12-4 and TRBJ2-5, with D possibly TRBD1 on 5 matching bases. The CDR3 has 14 residues. V lost 7 bases and J lost 2, with 14 bases in between. The CDR3 sequence: CASKSARGQETQYF. The CDR3 region has the DNA TGTGCCAGCAAGTCTGCTAGGGGACAAGAGACCCAGTACTTC.

This chain connects TRBV24-1 to TRBJ2-7; 9 bases line up with TRBD1. Germline assignment: CDR1 KGHDR and CDR2 SFDVKD. V shed 8 bases and J 5 bases; nucleotides not matched to a gene: 12. This CDR3 comprises 15 residues. The DNA of the CDR3 is TGTGCCACCACTAAGTCCCGGGACAGGGTGGACGAGCAGTACTTC. Protein product: CATTKSRDRVDEQYF.

This clonotype was recorded at least ten times. The chain recombines TRBV2 with TRBJ2-6, with D maybe TRBD1 (6 bases). The CDR3 has 18 amino acids. Trimming removed 7 bases from V and 0 bases from J, with 19 bases in between. Per the germline V gene, CDR1 is SNHLY and CDR2 is FYNNEI. The CDR3, as DNA: TGTGCCAGCAAGGGACCGGGACATTCGCCCTCTGGGGCCAACGTCCTGACTTTC. This translates into CASKGPGHSPSGANVLTF.

This clonotype was counted ten times or more. The chain employs TRBV20-1 and TRBJ1-2; 11 nucleotides align to TRBD1. Per germline, CDR1 DFQATT and CDR2 SNEGSKA (reference sequence). V dropped 0 bases and J dropped 6; count of bases not matched to a gene: 6. This CDR3 is 15 amino acids long. Here the CDR3 DNA reads TGCAGTGCTAGAGACAGGGGACAGGGGGTTCATGGCTACACCTTC. Translated, it gives CSARDRGQGVHGYTF.

The chain couples TRBV13 to TRBJ2-7, with D perhaps matching TRBD1 (6 bases). V was clipped by 2 bases and J by 1 base, with 12 bases between them. The V gene's germline CDR1 is PRHDT and CDR2 FYEKMQ (reference sequence). The CDR3 is 15 residues long. CDR3 nucleotides: TGTGCCAGCAGCTTAACCAGGGGCAAGTCCTACGAGCAGTACTTC. Encoded protein: CASSLTRGKSYEQYF.

This clonotype occurred many times. The gene calls are TRBV13 and TRBJ1-1; tentative D call: TRBD1 (5 bases). The CDR3 length is 14 residues. Germline V lookup: CDR1 PRHDT, CDR2 FYEKMQ (reference sequence). Deletions cut 4 bases from V and 8 bases from J, with 17 bases between. CDR3: CASSSKGFFAEAFF. The CDR3 DNA is TGTGCCAGCAGCTCAAAGGGGTTCTTTGCCGAAGCTTTCTTT.

This clonotype was recorded a few times. The rearrangement links TRBV10-1 to TRBJ2-2; D remains ambiguous. Trimming took 5 bases from V and 3 from J, leaving 7 bases between them. This CDR3 is built from 13 residues. The germline V gene has CDR1 WNHNN and CDR2 SYGVQD (reference sequence). The CDR3 DNA reads as TGCGCCAGCAGTAGGGTTGACACCGGGGAGCTGTTTTTT. Translated, it gives CASSRVDTGELFF.

V usage is TRBV20-1 and J usage is TRBJ2-7; 8 nucleotides match TRBD1. In germline, CDR1 is DFQATT, CDR2 SNEGSKA (reference sequence). The J segment lost 0 bases and the V segment lost 8 bases, leaving 6 bases of the junction unmatched. The CDR3 spans 13 residues. CDR3 coding DNA: TGCAGTACAGGGACAGGAGCCTCCTACGAGCAGTACTTC. Translated, it gives CSTGTGASYEQYF.

In this sample, this clonotype turned up many times. The chain joins TRBV7-2 to TRBJ1-3; TRBD1 is a possible D gene (6 bases). Deletions cut 4 bases from V and 1 base from J, with 8 bases between. Germline CDR1 is SGHTA and CDR2 is FQGNSA. The CDR3 sequence is 14 residues long. The CDR3 is CASSWQGSGNTIYF. The CDR3 DNA reads as TGTGCCAGCAGCTGGCAGGGGTCTGGAAACACCATATATTTT. The whole variable domain, filled in from reference TRBV7-2 and TRBJ1-3, reads GAGVSQSPSNKVTEKGKDVELRCDPISGHTALYWYRQSLGQGLEFLIYFQGNSAPDKSGLPSDRFSAERTGGSVSTLTIQRTQQEDSAVYLCASSWQGSGNTIYFGEGSWLTVV.

The genes are TRBV19 and TRBJ2-5; D is ambiguous. Trimming left V 3 bases short and J 2 bases short, with 7 bases between. The CDR3 totals 13 residues. From germline, CDR1 is LNHDA and CDR2 SQIVND (reference sequence). The CDR3 DNA reads as TGTGCCAGTAGTATGCCAGATCAAGAGACCCAGTACTTC. Amino acids: CASSMPDQETQYF.

The genes are TRBV2 and TRBJ2-5, with 9 bases that match TRBD1. The CDR3 is 19 residues long. Looked up from germline, CDR1 is SNHLY and CDR2 is FYNNEI. V was clipped by 6 bases and J by 2 bases; unmatched bases: 19. The CDR3 nucleotides read TGTGCCAGCAGCCCCACCGGGACAGGGTTCGGGGATCGTCAAGAGACCCAGTACTTC. It codes for CASSPTGTGFGDRQETQYF.

This clonotype was recorded once. This clone may be a read error of a much larger clone one base away. The chain recombines TRBV6-5 with TRBJ1-2; D gene ambiguous. This CDR3 is 13 amino acids long. Deletions cut 5 bases from V and 3 bases from J, with 10 bases between. The germline gives CDR1 MNHEY, CDR2 SVGAGI. In DNA, the CDR3 is TGTGCCAGCAGTGGAACCGAGTACTATGGCTACACCTTC. Its translation: CASSGTEYYGYTF.

A note on this clonotype: Given the absence of the conserved phenylalanine or tryptophan at the CDR3 end, a read error is likely. The J gene is TRBJ1-1, the V gene TRBV15, with D uncertain. This CDR3 has 12 residues. CDR1 and CDR2 from the germline V gene are LNHNV and YYDKDF (reference sequence). Here the CDR3 DNA reads TGTGCCACCAGCATGCAGCACACCGAAGCTTTCTCT. This sequence encodes CATSMQHTEAFS.

In the case of this clonotype: With a much larger clone just one base away, this may be a read error. J is TRBJ2-5 and V is TRBV19; weak D call: TRBD1 (6 bases). The CDR3 covers 16 residues. The germline V gene encodes CDR1 LNHDA and CDR2 SQIVND (reference sequence). CDR3 bases: TGTGCCAGTAGTATAGACCCCAGGGGCACCCGAGAGGCCCAGTACTTC. This encodes CASSIDPRGTREAQYF.

The genes are TRBV10-3 and TRBJ2-5; either TRBD1 or TRBD2 may fit D (6 bases each). The CDR3 runs to 14 residues. CDR1 is ENHRY, CDR2 SYGVKD, per germline. V was trimmed by 5 bases and J by 5 bases, leaving 15 bases between them. The CDR3 spells CAISKGGAVETQYF. DNA for the CDR3: TGTGCCATCAGTAAGGGGGGCGCGGTGGAGACCCAGTACTTC.

At least ten counts were recorded for this clonotype. The J gene is TRBJ2-2, the V gene TRBV24-1; 8 bases are a match to TRBD1. The CDR3 runs to 15 residues. Germline CDR1 KGHDR, CDR2 SFDVKD. Germline trimming cut 2 bases from V and 4 bases from J; bases unmatched to any gene: 2. CDR3 nucleotides: TGTGCCACCAGTGATTCCGGACAGGGCACCGGGGAGCTGTTTTTT. This translates into CATSDSGQGTGELFF.

This clonotype has at least ten counts. The chain joins TRBV4-1 to TRBJ2-5; D uncertain. The V gene lost 0 bases and the J gene lost 1 base, with 15 bases spanning the gap. CDR3 length: 17 amino acids. CDR1 is MGHRA and CDR2 is YSYEKL in the germline V gene. DNA for the CDR3: TGCGCCAGCAGCCAAGACGGAGCTCCGGCCGGCCAAGAGACCCAGTACTTC. This encodes CASSQDGAPAGQETQYF.